These 29 T cell receptor beta chains share one sample of origin, sequenced in a study of cytomegalovirus exposure and HLA in healthy donors. PCR involved 60 Vbeta and 13 Jbeta primers. Only in-frame clones appear in the TCRdb table, and some are missing; sequencing was by immunoSEQ multiplex PCR. The table lists around 140,000 clones, roughly 80% of them singletons. Material: PBMCs. These receptors were taken from a woman in her forties or fifties in good health and CMV-seropositive.

The rearrangement joins TRBV10-3 to TRBJ1-5; TRBD1 agrees at 7 bases. CDR1 is ENHRY and CDR2 is SYGVKD in the germline V gene. After removal of 0 bases from V and 5 bases from J, the junction contained 10 bases not matched to a gene. The CDR3 contains 17 residues. CDR3 in amino acids: CAISESEGGQRHQPQHF. The CDR3 nucleotides read TGTGCCATCAGTGAGTCTGAGGGGGGACAGAGACATCAGCCCCAGCATTTT.

CDR3: CASSLVLNIQYF. The CDR3 DNA is TGTGCCAGCAGCTTAGTCCTTAACATTCAGTACTTC. V usage is TRBV7-8 and J usage is TRBJ2-4, with D uncertain. V lost 1 base and J lost 7, with 5 bases in between. The germline CDR1 and CDR2 sequences are SGHVS and FQNEAQ. The CDR3 is 12 amino acids.

V gene TRBV7-2 combines with J gene TRBJ1-2, with no clear D. Germline V lookup: CDR1 SGHTA, CDR2 FQGNSA. This CDR3 comprises 14 residues. The V and J ends lost 1 base and 4 bases respectively, with 10 bases between them. CDR3 DNA sequence: TGTGCCAGCAGCTTAGGACCGAGGAGCTATGGCTACACCTTC. This encodes CASSLGPRSYGYTF.

CDR3 protein: CASSLVRTGAGEQYF. The CDR3 DNA is TGCGCCAGCAGCTTGGTCCGGACAGGGGCTGGGGAGCAGTACTTC. The chain carries TRBV5-1 and TRBJ2-7; 9 nucleotides align to TRBD1. The junction had 8 bases not matched to a gene; V was cut back by 0 bases and J by 7 bases. In germline, CDR1 is SGHRS, CDR2 YFSETQ. This CDR3 region has 15 residues.

J is TRBJ2-3 and V is TRBV28, with D unresolved. V lost 5 bases, J lost 3 bases, and 9 bases lay in between. This CDR3 has 13 residues. CDR1 and CDR2 (germline): MDHEN, SYDVKM. The DNA of the CDR3 is TGTGCCAGCAGTAAACAACCAACAGATACGCAGTATTTT. Translating gives CASSKQPTDTQYF.

The rearrangement links TRBV9 to TRBJ2-3; 9 bases fit TRBD2. J was trimmed by 5 bases and V by 0 bases; bases with no gene match: 10. Germline V gene data show CDR1 as SGDLS and CDR2 as YYNGEE. The CDR3 length is 17 residues. As DNA, the CDR3 is TGTGCCAGCAGCGTAGATGGGGTAGCGGGAGCAATAGATACGCAGTATTTT. It translates to CASSVDGVAGAIDTQYF. Filled out from reference TRBV9 and TRBJ2-3, the complete variable domain reads DSGVTQTPKHLITATGQRVTLRCSPRSGDLSVYWYQQSLDQGLQFLIQYYNGEERAKGNILERFSAQQFPDLHSELNLSSLELGDSALYFCASSVDGVAGAIDTQYFGPGTRLTVL.

The rearrangement uses TRBV5-1 and TRBJ2-7; TRBD1 matches 10 bases. Germline V lookup: CDR1 SGHRS, CDR2 YFSETQ. The CDR3 is made up of 14 amino acids. V lost 3 bases to trimming and J lost 0 bases; unmatched junction nucleotides: 0. The CDR3 DNA reads as TGCGCCAGCAGCTGGACAGGGGGCTCCTACGAGCAGTACTTC. Protein: CASSWTGGSYEQYF.

The chain recombines TRBV19 with TRBJ1-5; D is possibly TRBD1 (5 bases). V dropped 5 bases and J dropped 11 bases, with 31 bases sitting between them. The CDR3 is made up of 18 amino acids. The germline gives CDR1 LNHDA, CDR2 SQIVND (reference sequence). The CDR3: CASSPREGTLVLRGTQHF. The CDR3 DNA is TGTGCCAGTAGTCCCCGGGAGGGGACGTTGGTATTACGGGGGACCCAGCATTTT.

In its sample, this clone was seen once. The gene calls are TRBV6-1 and TRBJ2-1; maybe TRBD2 (6 bases). The CDR3 is 15 residues long. V lost 7 bases to trimming and J lost 3 bases, with 16 bases between them. Germline CDR1 is MNHNS and CDR2 is SASEGT. This chain's CDR3 is CASTPATSRYNEQFF. The CDR3 DNA is TGTGCCAGCACCCCTGCCACTAGCCGCTACAATGAGCAGTTCTTC.

The V call is TRBV30, the J call TRBJ2-3; D possibly corresponds to TRBD1 (6 bases). Trimming pared 3 bases from V and 8 bases from J, leaving 27 bases between. This CDR3 spans 17 amino acids. CDR1 and CDR2 from the germline V gene are GTSNPN and SVGIG (reference sequence). The CDR3 loop reads CAWSLGDITLQQGTQYF. As DNA, the CDR3 is TGTGCCTGGAGCTTGGGGGACATCACGCTCCAACAGGGTACGCAGTATTTT. Supplemented by reference TRBV30 and TRBJ2-3, the full variable domain reads SQTIHQWPATLVQPVGSPLSLECTVEGTSNPNLYWYRQAAGRGLQLLFYSVGIGQISSEVPQNLSASRPQDRQFILSSKKLLLSDSGFYLCAWSLGDITLQQGTQYFGPGTRLTVL.

The chain recombines TRBV18 with TRBJ2-2; D might be TRBD2 (5 bases). Trimming cost V 4 bases and J 0 bases, with 12 bases left between them. Looked up from germline, CDR1 is KGHSH and CDR2 is LQKENI. CDR3 length equals 16 residues. DNA of the CDR3: TGTGCCAGCTCACATCGGGAAATACCGAACACCGGGGAGCTGTTTTTT. It yields the protein CASSHREIPNTGELFF.

This clone was detected only a few times. This chain links TRBV2 with TRBJ1-6; no definite D call. This CDR3 comprises 17 residues. Germline V gene lookup returns CDR1 SNHLY and CDR2 FYNNEI. V was trimmed by 1 base and J by 7 bases, leaving 17 bases between them. The CDR3 loop is CASSEGWAGVENSPLHF. The CDR3, as DNA: TGTGCCAGCAGTGAAGGGTGGGCCGGGGTGGAAAATTCACCCCTCCACTTT. Based on the CDR3 plus reference TRBV2 and TRBJ1-6, the full variable domain is EPEVTQTPSHQVTQMGQEVILRCVPISNHLYFYWYRQILGQKVEFLVSFYNNEISEKSEIFDDQFSVERPDGSNFTLKIRSTKLEDSAMYFCASSEGWAGVENSPLHFGNGTRLTVT.

DNA of the CDR3: TGTGCCAGCAGCGCGGGACAGGTTAACTATGGCTACACCTTC. Protein sequence: CASSAGQVNYGYTF. J is TRBJ1-2 and V is TRBV7-2; TRBD1 matches at 8 bases. Germline CDR1 is SGHTA and CDR2 is FQGNSA. This CDR3 has 14 amino acids. The J segment lost 1 base and the V segment lost 5 bases, leaving 3 bases of the junction unmatched.

V usage is TRBV7-8 and J usage is TRBJ1-3; 7 nucleotides agree with TRBD1. Looked up from germline, CDR1 is SGHVS and CDR2 is FQNEAQ. Losses at the gene ends were 4 bases for V and 2 bases for J; bases not matched to a gene: 2. CDR3 length equals 14 residues. The CDR3 is CASSWGTAGNTIYF. The DNA for the CDR3 is TGTGCCAGCAGCTGGGGGACAGCTGGAAACACCATATATTTT.

This clone turned up a few times. The same CDR3 arises from other DNA sequences in this sample as well. J is TRBJ2-2 and V is TRBV5-1, with D unclear. Germline CDR1 reads SGHRS; CDR2 reads YFSETQ. The CDR3 extends over 13 amino acids. V was clipped by 2 bases and J by 5 bases, with 7 bases between them. CDR3 protein: CASSLGGTGELFF. The CDR3 coding sequence is TGCGCCAGCAGCTTAGGCGGAACCGGGGAGCTGTTTTTT.

The chain joins TRBV18 to TRBJ2-3; TRBD1 matches 8 bases. The V gene's germline CDR1 is KGHSH and CDR2 LQKENI. V lost 3 bases, J lost 0 bases, and 11 bases stayed unmatched. The CDR3 totals 18 residues. CDR3 region: CASSPLGQGTFSTDTQYF. The CDR3 DNA follows: TGTGCCAGCTCACCCCTCGGACAGGGAACGTTTAGCACAGATACGCAGTATTTT.

The chain has TRBV7-2 and TRBJ1-4; D is perhaps TRBD1 (6 bases). The CDR3 consists of 15 residues. V gave up 8 bases and J gave up 5 bases, with 18 bases separating them. The germline V gene has CDR1 SGHTA and CDR2 FQGNSA. CDR3 in DNA: TGTGCCAGCCAACCCGGGGCTGGACAGAATGAAAAACTGTTTTTT. Translation: CASQPGAGQNEKLFF. Supplemented by reference TRBV7-2 and TRBJ1-4, the full variable domain reads GAGVSQSPSNKVTEKGKDVELRCDPISGHTALYWYRQSLGQGLEFLIYFQGNSAPDKSGLPSDRFSAERTGGSVSTLTIQRTQQEDSAVYLCASQPGAGQNEKLFFGSGTQLSVL.

This rearrangement joins TRBV4-1 to TRBJ2-7, with D possibly being TRBD2 (6 bases). CDR3 length: 14 residues. Germline V CDR1 and CDR2: MGHRA, YSYEKL. V shed 2 bases and J shed 7 bases, with 15 bases lying between them. This CDR3 is CASSQTGREEEQYF. The DNA of the CDR3 is TGCGCCAGCAGCCAAACGGGCAGGGAGGAGGAGCAGTACTTC.

This clone was recorded a few times. The rearrangement uses TRBV7-9 and TRBJ1-1; D gene unclear. V lost 0 bases to trimming and J lost 8 bases, with 7 bases between them. The CDR3 covers 12 residues. CDR1 SEHNR and CDR2 FQNEAQ come from the germline V gene (reference sequence). The CDR3 bases are TGTGCCAGCAGCTTAGCAGCTGAAGAAGCTTTCTTT. Residues: CASSLAAEEAFF.

This chain joins TRBV6-4 and TRBJ2-2; 9 nucleotides agree with TRBD2. The V gene end was trimmed by 3 bases and the J gene end by 3 bases; junction bases not matched to a gene: 2. The CDR3 length is 15 residues. Germline CDR1 reads MRHNA; CDR2 reads SNTAGT. Written as DNA, the CDR3 is TGTGCCAGCAGTGAGAGGACTAGCGACACCGGGGAGCTGTTTTTT. Residues: CASSERTSDTGELFF.

V and J are TRBV6-5 and TRBJ1-6; D is ambiguous. The V end was cut by 2 bases, the J end by 2 bases, with 7 bases between. This CDR3 contains 15 residues. CDR1 and CDR2 from the germline V gene are MNHEY and SVGAGI. The CDR3 DNA reads TGTGCCAGCAGTTACGGCAGGCCCTATAATTCACCCCTCCACTTT. It codes for CASSYGRPYNSPLHF.

V gene TRBV5-4 combines with J gene TRBJ1-4; D is possibly TRBD1 (5 bases). The CDR3 has 13 residues. Trimming shortened V by 2 bases and J by 6 bases, and 8 bases separated the two germline ends. The V gene's germline CDR1 is SGHNT and CDR2 YYREEE (reference sequence). As DNA, the CDR3 is TGTGCCAGCAGCTTTGGGGGGGATGAAAAACTGTTTTTT. This gives the protein CASSFGGDEKLFF.

This chain connects TRBV28 to TRBJ2-1, with 7 bases that match TRBD2. CDR3 length equals 14 residues. Trimming took 7 bases from V and 3 from J; bases not matched to a gene: 6. Per the germline V gene, CDR1 is MDHEN and CDR2 is SYDVKM. CDR3 sequence (DNA): TGTGCCAGCACCCGACTAGCCGGCTACAATGAGCAGTTCTTC. As protein: CASTRLAGYNEQFF. The whole variable domain, filled in from reference TRBV28 and TRBJ2-1, reads DVKVTQSSRYLVKRTGEKVFLECVQDMDHENMFWYRQDPGLGLRLIYFSYDVKMKEKGDIPEGYSVSREKKERFSLILESASTNQTSMYLCASTRLAGYNEQFFGPGTRLTVL.

Regarding this clone: This specimen includes other DNA sequences encoding the same CDR3. This chain links TRBV30 with TRBJ1-1; D is perhaps TRBD1 (5 bases). V shed 0 bases and J shed 6 bases, with 8 bases lying between them. Germline V gene lookup returns CDR1 GTSNPN and CDR2 SVGIG (reference sequence). CDR3 length: 12 residues. The CDR3 bases are TGTGCCTGGAGTGTTCGGGGGGCTGAAGCTTTCTTT. This codes for CAWSVRGAEAFF.

This chain joins TRBV29-1 and TRBJ2-6; 7 nucleotides align to TRBD1. Germline V lookup: CDR1 SQVTM, CDR2 ANQGSEA. This CDR3 is 19 amino acids long. J gave up 0 bases and V 0 bases, and 11 bases lay outside the gene matches. This chain's CDR3 is CSVEDLRGQLLSGANVLTF. The CDR3 DNA follows: TGCAGCGTTGAAGATCTTAGGGGACAGCTCCTCTCTGGGGCCAACGTCCTGACTTTC.

This chain uses TRBV1 with TRBJ2-5; the table's D call TRBD2 went unverified against the DNA. TRBV1 is a known pseudogene. This CDR3 is built from 16 residues. This CDR3 reads CTSTNLGLAIAETQYF. The CDR3 nucleotides read TGCACCAGCACTAACCTCGGTCTAGCGATTGCGGAGACCCAGTACTTC.

The CDR3 loop reads CASSQGTGTNTEAFF. CDR3 nucleotide sequence: TGCGCCAGCAGCCAAGGAACAGGAACTAACACTGAAGCTTTCTTT. The V and J genes are TRBV4-3 and TRBJ1-1; D perhaps matches TRBD1 (5 bases). The CDR3 has 15 amino acids. The germline V and J ends were trimmed by 1 base and 2 bases, with 11 bases remaining between them. The germline V gene encodes CDR1 LGHNA and CDR2 YSLEER.

The chain recombines TRBV4-2 with TRBJ2-7; tentative D call: TRBD2 (5 bases). V was trimmed by 0 bases and J by 3 bases, leaving 18 bases between them. The length of the CDR3 is 17 residues. Germline V gene data show CDR1 as LGHNA and CDR2 as YNFKEQ. This CDR3 is CASSQDGEGVGVYEQYF. The DNA for the CDR3 is TGTGCCAGCAGCCAAGATGGTGAGGGAGTGGGCGTCTACGAGCAGTACTTC.

The chain carries TRBV19 and TRBJ1-1; a weak D match, TRBD1 (5 bases). This CDR3 contains 14 residues. Germline lookup yields CDR1 LNHDA and CDR2 SQIVND (reference sequence). Trimming stripped 10 bases from V and 1 base from J, with 16 bases between. CDR3 amino acids: CATLAGSTNTEAFF. Here the CDR3 DNA reads TGTGCCACCCTCGCAGGGTCAACGAACACTGAAGCTTTCTTT.